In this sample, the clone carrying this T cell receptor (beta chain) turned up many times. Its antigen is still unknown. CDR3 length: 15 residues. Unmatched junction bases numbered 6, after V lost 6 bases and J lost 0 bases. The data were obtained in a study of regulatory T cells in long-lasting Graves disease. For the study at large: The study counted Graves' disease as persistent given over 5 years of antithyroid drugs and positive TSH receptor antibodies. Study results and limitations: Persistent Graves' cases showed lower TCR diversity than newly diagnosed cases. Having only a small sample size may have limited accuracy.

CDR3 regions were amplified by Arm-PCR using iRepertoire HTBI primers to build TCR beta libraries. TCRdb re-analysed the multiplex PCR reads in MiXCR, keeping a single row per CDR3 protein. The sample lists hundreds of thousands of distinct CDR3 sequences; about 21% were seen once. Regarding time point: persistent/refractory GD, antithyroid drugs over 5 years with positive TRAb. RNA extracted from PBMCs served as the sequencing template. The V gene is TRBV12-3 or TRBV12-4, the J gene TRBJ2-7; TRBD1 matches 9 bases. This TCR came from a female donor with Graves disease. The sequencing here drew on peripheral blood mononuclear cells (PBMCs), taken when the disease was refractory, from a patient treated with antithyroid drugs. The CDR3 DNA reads TGTGCCAGCAGATGGGACAGGGAGCCCTCCTACGAGCAGTACTTC. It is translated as CASRWDREPSYEQYF.